This TCR beta chain was observed in a study of T cells in Graves' hyperthyroidism and ophthalmopathy. Study-wide results and caveats: Ophthalmopathy prediction by the model preceded onset by a median approximately six months.

Uncontrolled infection, other autoimmune disease, pregnancy or lactation excluded patients. The CDR3 is made up of 15 amino acids. In germline, CDR1 is SGHAT, CDR2 FQNNGV. J was trimmed by 2 bases and V by 4 bases; bases with no gene match: 7. Amplification yielded TCR beta CDR3 regions, with RNA transcripts as the source. RT-PCR in the first round (using the HTBI primer set) targeted the TCR CDR3. TCRdb redid the calling of the multiplex PCR reads with MiXCR, one entry per CDR3 protein. The sample lists approximately 400,000 distinct CDR3 sequences, about 25% occurring once. This clonotype was counted ten times or more. Its antigen is still unknown.

Sequencing input: blood. This TCR was sampled from a man in his fifties or sixties with Graves' hyperthyroidism. The chain has TRBV11-2 and TRBJ2-5; 7 positions match TRBD2. The CDR3 reads CASSSPRLAQETQYF. In nucleotides, the CDR3 is TGTGCCAGCAGCTCCCCTCGACTAGCACAAGAGACCCAGTACTTC. Using reference TRBV11-2 and TRBJ2-5 for the parts outside the CDR3, the full variable domain is EAGVAQSPRYKIIEKRQSVAFWCNPISGHATLYWYQQILGQGPKLLIQFQNNGVVDDSQLPKDRFSAERLKGVDSTLKIQPAKLEDSAVYLCASSSPRLAQETQYFGPGTRLLVL.